Sequencing of this T cell receptor (beta chain) was carried out in a study of OX40 agonist ivuxolimab in advanced cancers. Study in general: The treatment was a fully human IgG2 OX40 agonist, ivuxolimab. Patients with hepatocellular carcinoma, melanoma, renal cell or head and neck cancer made up the dose-escalation patients. Overall study findings and caveats: More expanded clones were found, on average, in CD8+ than in CD4+ T cells.

Measured with immunoSEQ multiplex PCR; TCRdb has only the in-frame clones, and not every one. Among about 36,000 clones listed, 70% to 90% were seen once. Comments on this clone: Its cognate antigen is unknown.

Looked up from germline, CDR1 is PRHDT and CDR2 is FYEKMQ (reference sequence). This CDR3 has 15 amino acids. J lost 5 bases, V lost 4 bases, and 7 bases had no gene match. The chain uses TRBV13 and TRBJ2-1; 8 bases line up with TRBD2. Sequencing used CD4+ or CD8+ T cells sorted from blood, obtained in a trial of the OX40 agonist ivuxolimab. The receptor was derived from an adult with an advanced solid tumor such as melanoma, head and neck, liver or kidney cancer. This chain's CDR3 is CASSWSGGGNNEQFF. In DNA, the CDR3 is TGTGCCAGCAGCTGGAGCGGGGGTGGGAACAATGAGCAGTTCTTC.